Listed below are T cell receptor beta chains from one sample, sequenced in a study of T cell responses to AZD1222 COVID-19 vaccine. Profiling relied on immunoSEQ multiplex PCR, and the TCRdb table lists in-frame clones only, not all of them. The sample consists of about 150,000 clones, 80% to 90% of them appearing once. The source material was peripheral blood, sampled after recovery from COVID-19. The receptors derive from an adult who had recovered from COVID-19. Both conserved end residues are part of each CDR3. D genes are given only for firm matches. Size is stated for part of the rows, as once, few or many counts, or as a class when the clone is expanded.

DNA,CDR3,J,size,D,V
TGCGCCAGCAGCTATAGGCGGGAGGCGGGGGAGCAGTACTTC,CASSYRREAGEQYF,TRBJ2-7,NA,TRBD2,TRBV5-1
TGTGCCAGCAGCAACGGCGTGGGGAACACTGAAGCTTTCTTT,CASSNGVGNTEAFF,TRBJ1-1,NA,NA,TRBV6-5
TGTGCCAGCAGGGCGGGGACAGGAGAGACCCAGTACTTC,CASRAGTGETQYF,TRBJ2-5,NA,TRBD1,TRBV6-5
TGTGCCAGCATGGGGAACGAGCGGGAGGGAGGCACAGATACGCAGTATTTT,CASMGNEREGGTDTQYF,TRBJ2-3,NA,TRBD2,TRBV28
TGTGCCAGTAGTTCGAGACAGACAAACACTGAAGCTTTCTTT,CASSSRQTNTEAFF,TRBJ1-1,NA,NA,TRBV19
TGTGCCAGCAGCCTCGGGGGTAGCGGGACCCTTAGCACAGATACGCAGTATTTT,CASSLGGSGTLSTDTQYF,TRBJ2-3,NA,TRBD2,TRBV25-1
TGTGCCAGCAGTCAAGCACACCAAGGGGCGGTCTCTGGAAACACCATATATTTT,CASSQAHQGAVSGNTIYF,TRBJ1-3,NA,NA,TRBV28
TGTGCCACCAGCAGAGATAGGGCAAAGGGTCTTGGGATTGGGGCCAACGTCCTGACTTTC,CATSRDRAKGLGIGANVLTF,TRBJ2-6,NA,NA,TRBV15
TGTGCCAGTTCAACGGCAGGGGCAAGGGAGCAGTACTTC,CASSTAGAREQYF,TRBJ2-7,once,NA,TRBV19
TGTGCCAGCAGTGAAGGGGGTCTTTATAGCAATCAGCCCCAGCATTTT,CASSEGGLYSNQPQHF,TRBJ1-5,NA,NA,TRBV6-1
TGTGCCAGCAGCCGAGGGGTGGGGGTTTTGAACACTGAAGCTTTCTTT,CASSRGVGVLNTEAFF,TRBJ1-1,NA,NA,TRBV27
TGTGCCATCAGTGAGTCGCGACAGACGAGCTCTGGGGCCAACGTCCTGACTTTC,CAISESRQTSSGANVLTF,TRBJ2-6,NA,NA,TRBV10-3
TGTGCCAGCAGTGAATGGGTCAGAGGGAATGAAAAACTGTTTTTT,CASSEWVRGNEKLFF,TRBJ1-4,NA,NA,TRBV6-1
TGCGCCAGCAGCTTGGGTCCGGGACGCTATGGCTACACCTTC,CASSLGPGRYGYTF,TRBJ1-2,NA,NA,TRBV5-1
TGTGCCAGCAGCGTAGGGGCGACAACTAATGAAAAACTGTTTTTT,CASSVGATTNEKLFF,TRBJ1-4,NA,NA,TRBV9
TGCGCCAGCAGCTTGGCCGTTCTAGCGGGAGGGCCACGGGAGGGCACAGATACGCAGTATTTT,CASSLAVLAGGPREGTDTQYF,TRBJ2-3,NA,TRBD2,TRBV5-1
TGTGCCAGCAGCTTGGGCGGGGGGGCCAATTCACCCCTCCACTTT,CASSLGGGANSPLHF,TRBJ1-6,NA,NA,TRBV5-4
TGTGCCAGTAGTACGCAAGGGTTAAGCAATCAGCCCCAGCATTTT,CASSTQGLSNQPQHF,TRBJ1-5,NA,NA,TRBV19
TGTGCCAGCAGCGCCCGGACAGGGGGCGAAGAGACCCAGTACTTC,CASSARTGGEETQYF,TRBJ2-5,NA,TRBD1,TRBV5-4
TGTGCCAGTAACTTTAGGGCCACAGGCACAGATACGCAGTATTTT,CASNFRATGTDTQYF,TRBJ2-3,NA,NA,TRBV19
TGTGCCAGCAGTTTATGGTTAGGGGTCAGCAATCAGCCCCAGCATTTT,CASSLWLGVSNQPQHF,TRBJ1-5,NA,NA,TRBV28
TGTGCCAGCAGCGGCGGGACAGGGTCCTCCTATAATTCACCCCTCCACTTT,CASSGGTGSSYNSPLHF,TRBJ1-6,once,TRBD1,TRBV27
TGCAGCGTCCGGGACAGTAAAAGCTACGAGCAGTACTTC,CSVRDSKSYEQYF,TRBJ2-7,NA,TRBD1,TRBV29-1
TGTGCCAGCAGCTTTTCTCAGGGGACTGAAGCTTTCTTT,CASSFSQGTEAFF,TRBJ1-1,NA,NA,TRBV7-3
TGTGCCAGCACTCCAGGACTAGCGAACACCGGGGAGCTGTTTTTT,CASTPGLANTGELFF,TRBJ2-2,NA,TRBD2,TRBV2
TGTGCCACCAGCAGAGATGGGACAGGGATTTACGAGCAGTACTTC,CATSRDGTGIYEQYF,TRBJ2-7,NA,TRBD1,TRBV15
TGTGCCAGTAGTATACTGGGGGAGGGTATCGAGACCCAGTACTTC,CASSILGEGIETQYF,TRBJ2-5,NA,TRBD2,TRBV19
TGTGCCAGCAGCTTGGCAGGAGGGAACACTGAAGCTTTCTTT,CASSLAGGNTEAFF,TRBJ1-1,NA,NA,TRBV7-9
TGCGCCAGCAGCTTCCAGGGGGGATTTACTGGAAACACCATATATTTT,CASSFQGGFTGNTIYF,TRBJ1-3,NA,TRBD1,TRBV5-1
TGCGCCAGCAGCATTAAGGATGACGGCCAATTAGGCTACACCTTC,CASSIKDDGQLGYTF,TRBJ1-2,NA,NA,TRBV5-1
TGTGCCAGCAGCTTATCCTATGCCACAGATACGCAGTATTTT,CASSLSYATDTQYF,TRBJ2-3,NA,NA,TRBV11-2
TGTGCCAGCACGAGATCCTACGAGCAGTACTTC,CASTRSYEQYF,TRBJ2-7,NA,NA,TRBV7-2
TGTGCCAGCAGTCCCCTTTTGGGGGGGCGAATTGAGCAGTTCTTC,CASSPLLGGRIEQFF,TRBJ2-1,NA,NA,TRBV28
TGTGCCAGCAGCGTAGGACTAGCGAGGGAGCAGTACTTC,CASSVGLAREQYF,TRBJ2-7,NA,TRBD2,TRBV9
TGTGCCAGTAGTATTTGGGGGACTAGTGGTGATGAGCAGTTCTTC,CASSIWGTSGDEQFF,TRBJ2-1,NA,TRBD2,TRBV19
TGTGCCAGCAGCTTAGAAGATACGCAGTATTTT,CASSLEDTQYF,TRBJ2-3,NA,NA,TRBV7-9
TGCGCCAGCAGCTCCCTTTCGTTCAGGGATAAGACTGAAGCTTTCTTT,CASSSLSFRDKTEAFF,TRBJ1-1,NA,NA,TRBV5-1
TGTGCCAGCAGCACGGGACTAGCGGGAGTGGGGTCCTACGAGCAGTACTTC,CASSTGLAGVGSYEQYF,TRBJ2-7,NA,TRBD2,TRBV5-4
TGCGCCAGCAGCTGGGGAATTGACACTGAAGCTTTCTTT,CASSWGIDTEAFF,TRBJ1-1,NA,NA,TRBV5-1
TGTGCCAGCAGCTTTTCCGGGAACACCGGGGAGCTGTTTTTT,CASSFSGNTGELFF,TRBJ2-2,NA,NA,TRBV5-4
TGTGCCAGCAGTTTAGGGAAAGGGGATGGCTACACCTTC,CASSLGKGDGYTF,TRBJ1-2,NA,NA,TRBV27
TGTGCCAGCGGTACCGGGACGAACACCGGGGAGCTGTTTTTT,CASGTGTNTGELFF,TRBJ2-2,NA,NA,TRBV13
TGTGCCAGCAGCCAAGGACTAGCGGCCTCTAATGAGCAGTTCTTC,CASSQGLAASNEQFF,TRBJ2-1,NA,TRBD2,TRBV4-2
TGTGCCAGCAGCCTCTTCCCCGACACCATATATTTT,CASSLFPDTIYF,TRBJ1-3,NA,NA,TRBV11-2
TGCGCCAGCAGTTATAACCAGGGGGACACCGGGGAGCTGTTTTTT,CASSYNQGDTGELFF,TRBJ2-2,few,TRBD1,TRBV10-2
TGTGCCAGCAGCCCCCCCGACCGACAGGTCTCTGGAAACACCATATATTTT,CASSPPDRQVSGNTIYF,TRBJ1-3,NA,NA,TRBV7-9
TGCGCCAGCAGGGAGCAGGGGTTATACAATGAGCAGTTCTTC,CASREQGLYNEQFF,TRBJ2-1,NA,NA,TRBV5-1
TGCGCCAGCAGTGAAATCCCCCCGGGCAGGGCTGGAAACACCATATATTTT,CASSEIPPGRAGNTIYF,TRBJ1-3,NA,NA,TRBV10-2
TGTGCCAGCAGCCCCCCTTCGACATTCTTGGGCACTGAAGCTTTCTTT,CASSPPSTFLGTEAFF,TRBJ1-1,NA,NA,TRBV4-2
TGTGCCAGCAGCTCCTCCGGTCCAGCGATCAATGAGCAGTTCTTC,CASSSSGPAINEQFF,TRBJ2-1,NA,NA,TRBV6-6
TGTGCCAGCAGTGACCGGGATTTCTTT,CASSDRDFF,TRBJ1-1,NA,NA,TRBV2
TGTGCCAGCAGTGAACCAGGCGGGAGTGGCAATCAGCCCCAGCATTTT,CASSEPGGSGNQPQHF,TRBJ1-5,NA,NA,TRBV2
TGTGCCAGCAGACCTACTAGCGGGGGGGCCCAGGTTGAGCAGTTCTTC,CASRPTSGGAQVEQFF,TRBJ2-1,NA,TRBD2,TRBV27
TGTGCCAGCAGCTTATCCGGCTACTCTGGAAACACCATATATTTT,CASSLSGYSGNTIYF,TRBJ1-3,NA,NA,TRBV7-3
TGTGCCAGCAGCCCCGGACAGGGGAACACTGAAGCTTTCTTT,CASSPGQGNTEAFF,TRBJ1-1,once,TRBD1,TRBV11-3
TGTGCCAGCAGCGTAGGGTTAGCGGAAGAGACCCAGTACTTC,CASSVGLAEETQYF,TRBJ2-5,NA,NA,TRBV9